This T cell receptor (beta chain) originates from a study of PD-1 blockade in classical Hodgkin lymphoma. Profiling relied on immunoSEQ multiplex PCR, and the TCRdb table lists in-frame clones only, not all of them. The sample carries over 80,000 clones, roughly 78% recorded once. Described time point: cycle 4 day 1 (C4D1), after 6 weeks of nivolumab. Following autologous stem cell transplantation, relapse occurred in every patient, and exposure to brentuximab vedotin varied. Looked up from germline, CDR1 is SGHRS and CDR2 is YFSETQ. Between the trimmed V and J ends, which lost 5 bases and 7 bases, there was a span of 15 bases. CDR3 length equals 14 residues.

The chain joins TRBV5-1 to TRBJ1-4; the D is unclear. The origin of this receptor is a human donor with classical Hodgkin lymphoma. Source: peripheral blood mononuclear cells (PBMCs), taken before the fourth cycle of nivolumab. For the CDR3, the DNA is TGCGCCAGCAGACCCGGATCTGAGGGTGAAAAACTGTTTTTT. This translates into CASRPGSEGEKLFF.